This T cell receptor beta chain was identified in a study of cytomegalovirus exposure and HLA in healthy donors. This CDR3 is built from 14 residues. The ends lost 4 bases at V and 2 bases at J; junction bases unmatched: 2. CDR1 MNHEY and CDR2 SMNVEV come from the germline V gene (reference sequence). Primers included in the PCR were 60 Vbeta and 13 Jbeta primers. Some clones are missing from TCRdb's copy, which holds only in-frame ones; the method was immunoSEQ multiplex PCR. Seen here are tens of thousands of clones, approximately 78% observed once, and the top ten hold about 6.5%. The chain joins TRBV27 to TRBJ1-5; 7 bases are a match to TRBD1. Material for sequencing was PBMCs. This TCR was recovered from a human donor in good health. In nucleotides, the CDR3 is TGTGCCAGCAGTTCTACAGGGGGCAATCAGCCCCAGCATTTT. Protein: CASSSTGGNQPQHF.